The 2 T cell receptor beta chains reported below all come from one sample, sequenced in a study of blood T cell repertoires in COVID-19. Measured with immunoSEQ multiplex PCR; TCRdb has only the in-frame clones, and not every one. Here the sample spans about 75,000 clones, approximately 86% being singletons. The material sequenced was peripheral blood. These receptor sequences come from a woman in her fifties or sixties with acute or convalescent COVID-19.

This clone was seen just once. The chain employs TRBV19 and TRBJ1-5, with 7 bases fitting TRBD1. Trimming at V came to 6 bases and at J to 6 bases, leaving 8 bases not matched to a gene. The CDR3 runs to 14 residues. Germline CDR1 reads LNHDA; CDR2 reads SQIVND (reference sequence). CDR3 amino acids: CASRKNPGGQPQHF. CDR3 coding DNA: TGTGCCAGTAGGAAAAATCCAGGGGGTCAGCCCCAGCATTTT.

The CDR3 region is CASSQDRGYGYTF. DNA of the CDR3: TGTGCCAGCAGCCAAGATCGGGGCTATGGCTACACCTTC. The V and J genes are TRBV3-1 (or the pseudogene TRBV3-2) and TRBJ1-2; D remains unclear. The V end was cut by 0 bases, the J end by 4 bases, with 6 bases between. The CDR3 is made up of 13 amino acids. Germline values: CDR1 LGHDT, CDR2 YNNKEL (reference sequence).